This record covers a single T cell receptor beta chain. This sample was included in a study of T cells expressing NK-cell markers. TCRdb re-analyzed the 5' RACE reads; it lists each CDR3 protein once, without DNA. The specimen's table records about 550,000 distinct CDR3 sequences. The germline V gene encodes CDR1 SSHAT and CDR2 FNYEAQ (reference sequence). The length of the CDR3 is 16 residues. This chain joins TRBV7-7 and TRBJ2-1; lacking DNA, the TRBD2 call made by TCRdb goes unchecked. Sequences were obtained from blood T cells: a sorted CD56 or NKG2C T cell subset, CD4+ or CD8+ T cells, or bulk PBMC T cells (not recorded which). The receptor comes from a man aged 18-30 years in good health. CDR3: CASSPRGGGSYNEQFF.